The rows below give T cell receptor beta chains drawn from one sample of a study of CD8 T cells in ankylosing spondylitis. TCRdb ran MiXCR on the 5' RACE reads and lists one entry per CDR3 protein. Found here are 120,000 to 150,000 distinct CDR3 sequences, roughly 8.3% of them singletons; the top ten hold roughly 8%. Sequenced: synovial fluid, either unsorted or a sorted T cell fraction (not recorded which). These TCRs come from a male donor with ankylosing spondylitis. The CDR3 runs from the conserved cysteine through the conserved F or W. A D gene is named only where the DNA matches it firmly. Clone size is given for some rows only: seen once, a few or many times, or a class if the clone is expanded.

v_call,d_call,clone_size,j_call,cdr3_nt,cdr3_aa
TRBV11-2,NA,NA,TRBJ2-5,TGTGCCAGCAGCTTAGGCGGGCCTTACCAAGAGACCCAGTACTTC,CASSLGGPYQETQYF
TRBV3-1,NA,NA,TRBJ2-5,TGTGCCAGCAGCCAAGATCAGATCTGGGAGACCCAGTACTTC,CASSQDQIWETQYF
TRBV7-2,NA,NA,TRBJ2-2,TGTGCCAGCAGCCTCCAGGGCGCCATCGGGGAGCTGTTTTTT,CASSLQGAIGELFF
TRBV20-1,NA,NA,TRBJ1-3,TGCAGTGCTAGAGCGGGGCTTGCTGAAAACACCATATATTTT,CSARAGLAENTIYF
TRBV2,NA,many,TRBJ1-1,TGTGCCAGCAGTCTAAATCGGGACTTTGGGGAAGCTTTCTTT,CASSLNRDFGEAFF
TRBV5-1,NA,NA,TRBJ2-3,TGCGCCAGCTCCCCAGGGGGGAGGACAGATACGCAGTATTTT,CASSPGGRTDTQYF
TRBV4-3,NA,NA,TRBJ1-1,TGCGCCAGCAGCCAAGACCCTCGAGAGTACACTGAAGCTTTCTTT,CASSQDPREYTEAFF
TRBV6-5,TRBD2,many,TRBJ2-1,TGTGCCAGCAGTTACATTAGCGGGAGAGATGAGCAGTTCTTC,CASSYISGRDEQFF
TRBV7-2,NA,few,TRBJ2-1,TGTGCCAGCACACGGCGGGTCTCCTACAATGAGCAGTTCTTC,CASTRRVSYNEQFF
TRBV7-2,NA,many,TRBJ2-3,TGTGCCACTAAACGGGAGAAGCTCACAGATACGCAGTATTTT,CATKREKLTDTQYF
TRBV18,TRBD1,few,TRBJ1-1,TGTGCCAGCTCACCATGGACAGGGGGTGCGAACACTGAAGCTTTCTTT,CASSPWTGGANTEAFF
TRBV6-1,TRBD2,NA,TRBJ2-5,TGTGCCAGCAGCCTTGGGACTAGCAAGACCCAGTACTTC,CASSLGTSKTQYF
TRBV10-3,TRBD2,many,TRBJ2-1,TGTGCCATCGCGGGAGGGAACAATGAGCAGTTCTTC,CAIAGGNNEQFF
TRBV4-3,NA,NA,TRBJ2-3,TGCGCCAGCAGCTTCCGAGCGCCGGCCGATACGCAGTATTTT,CASSFRAPADTQYF
TRBV5-1,NA,many,TRBJ1-4,TGCGCCAGCAGCTTGGCAGGGAATAATGAAAAACTGTTTTTT,CASSLAGNNEKLFF
TRBV7-2,NA,NA,TRBJ2-3,TGTGCCAGCAGCCTGGGCCCCAAGTATACGCAGTATTTT,CASSLGPKYTQYF
TRBV9,TRBD1,NA,TRBJ1-2,TGTGCCAGCAGCCGGCAAATTGGACAGGCGACCTATGGCTACACCTTC,CASSRQIGQATYGYTF
TRBV20-1,TRBD2,many,TRBJ2-7,TGCAGTGCTCCGTCTAGCGGGAGAAAGTACGAGCAGTACTTC,CSAPSSGRKYEQYF
TRBV2,TRBD2,few,TRBJ2-1,TGTGCCAGCAGCGGGACTAGCGGGAGAATTTTTGATGAGCAGTTCTTC,CASSGTSGRIFDEQFF
TRBV4-2,NA,many,TRBJ1-2,TGTGCCAGCAGCCAGTTCAGAAGTGGCTACACCTTC,CASSQFRSGYTF
TRBV20-1,TRBD1,NA,TRBJ1-6,TGCAGTGCTAGAGGGCACAGGGGGCTTTCAGGTTCACCCCTCCACTTT,CSARGHRGLSGSPLHF
TRBV2,NA,many,TRBJ2-4,TGTGCCAGCAGTGGTCAGGGGCGCGGTAACATTCAGTACTTC,CASSGQGRGNIQYF
TRBV28,TRBD1,NA,TRBJ2-6,TGTGCCAGCAGTTTTGGGACAGGGTTTACTGGGGCCAACGTCCTGACTTTC,CASSFGTGFTGANVLTF
TRBV10-3,TRBD2,NA,TRBJ2-1,TGTGCCATCAGGGCGAGCGGGAGTCTTTCCAATGAGCAGTTCTTC,CAIRASGSLSNEQFF
TRBV7-9,NA,many,TRBJ1-5,TGTGCCAGCAGCCCCGGACTTTCGGGTCAGCCCCAGCATTTT,CASSPGLSGQPQHF
TRBV7-9,NA,many,TRBJ1-5,TGTGCCAGCAGTCAAGGGGGTCGTCAGCCCCAGCATTTT,CASSQGGRQPQHF
TRBV28,NA,NA,TRBJ2-5,TGTGCCAGCCAGAAGCGAGAGACCCAGTACTTC,CASQKRETQYF
TRBV28,NA,few,TRBJ2-1,TGTGCCAGCAGTGAGACAGGAGGCCGCGGCGCCTACAATGAGCAGTTCTTC,CASSETGGRGAYNEQFF
TRBV6-6,NA,few,TRBJ2-2,TGTGCCAGCAGTTACGGTGGGGAGCTGTTTTTT,CASSYGGELFF
TRBV7-3,TRBD2,many,TRBJ2-3,TGTGCCAGCAGCCCCGGGACTAGCGGGGTAGTGAAGTATTTT,CASSPGTSGVVKYF
TRBV12-3/TRBV12-4,NA,many,TRBJ1-5,TGTGCCAGCAGTTTAGTGGCCTCCAATCAGCCCCAGCATTTT,CASSLVASNQPQHF
TRBV6-2/TRBV6-3,NA,NA,TRBJ2-5,TGTGCCAGCAGCCGATTACCGGGACACCTTCTGAAGACCCAGTACTTC,CASSRLPGHLLKTQYF
TRBV7-6,TRBD1,many,TRBJ1-5,TGTGCCAGCAGCTCAGGGACAGGGCCAACGCCCCAGCATTTT,CASSSGTGPTPQHF
TRBV7-3,NA,many,TRBJ2-2,TGTGCCAGCAGCCTTTACGGCGGGGAGCTGTTTTTT,CASSLYGGELFF
TRBV29-1,NA,many,TRBJ1-2,TGCAGCGTTGAAACCCCGGCGGGGAGCGGCGGCTACACCTTC,CSVETPAGSGGYTF
TRBV11-3,TRBD1,few,TRBJ2-2,TGTGCCAGCAGCCACGGACAGGACGTCACCGGGGAGCTGTTTTTT,CASSHGQDVTGELFF
TRBV20-1,NA,NA,TRBJ2-1,TGCAGTGCTAGAGATGCGAACGGGAGATACAATGAGCAGTTCTTC,CSARDANGRYNEQFF
TRBV20-1,NA,few,TRBJ2-3,TGCAGTGCTAGACCCCTGAGGGGGGACACAGATACGCAGTATTTT,CSARPLRGDTDTQYF
TRBV4-3,NA,many,TRBJ2-7,TGCGCCAGCAGCCAAGAAAATCTCCGGATCTACGAGCAGTACTTC,CASSQENLRIYEQYF
TRBV5-1,NA,many,TRBJ2-2,TGCGCCAGCAGCACCGGCAACACCGGGGAGCTGTTTTTT,CASSTGNTGELFF
TRBV24-1,TRBD2,NA,TRBJ2-2,TGTGCCACCAGTAAACGACTAGCGGGAGGGCCCTCCACCGGGGAGCTGTTTTTT,CATSKRLAGGPSTGELFF
TRBV10-3,NA,NA,TRBJ2-1,TGTGCCATCAGTGAGCATCCAAGGCCGCAGTTCTTC,CAISEHPRPQFF
TRBV20-1,NA,few,TRBJ2-7,TGCAGTGCTGGAGGGTCCGGGGGTAACTACGAGCAGTACTTC,CSAGGSGGNYEQYF
TRBV7-9,NA,many,TRBJ1-1,TGTGCCAGCAGCATATTGACAGGGAACACTGAAGCTTTCTTT,CASSILTGNTEAFF
TRBV7-2,NA,NA,TRBJ1-5,TGTGCCAGCAGCGCGCGGGGGGGCAATCAGCCCCAGCATTTT,CASSARGGNQPQHF
TRBV2,NA,many,TRBJ2-3,TGTGCCACCCGCCCGAGGGCAGGCATCGATACGCAGTATTTT,CATRPRAGIDTQYF
TRBV7-9,NA,few,TRBJ1-6,TGTGCCAGCAGCTCTCAAGACAGATGGGATTCACCCCTCCACTTT,CASSSQDRWDSPLHF
TRBV4-1,TRBD2,few,TRBJ2-7,TGCGCCAGCAGCCAAGATAGGGGACTAGCGGGGAGCTCCTACGAGCAGTACTTC,CASSQDRGLAGSSYEQYF
TRBV6-5,NA,many,TRBJ2-4,TGTGCCAGCAGTTATTCTGGCAGGGGCAAAAACATTCAGTACTTC,CASSYSGRGKNIQYF
TRBV7-9,NA,many,TRBJ2-3,TGTGCCAGCAGCTTAGCACGCACAGATACGCAGTATTTT,CASSLARTDTQYF
TRBV6-2/TRBV6-3,NA,once,TRBJ2-1,TGTGCCAGCAGCCCCATACGGTCAGGACTACTCTCCTACAATGAGCAGTCCTTC,CASSPIRSGLLSYNEQSF
TRBV11-1,NA,few,TRBJ1-2,TGTGCCAGCAGCTTATTGGAGGGTGGGGGAATTCACGCGTATGGCTACACCTTC,CASSLLEGGGIHAYGYTF
TRBV20-1,NA,many,TRBJ1-1,TGCAGTGCTAGGGAGGGGCTCGCGACTGAAGCTTTCTTT,CSAREGLATEAFF
TRBV7-2,NA,many,TRBJ2-1,TGTGCCACCCTCCGGGACCCGAGCTCCTACAATGAGCAGTTCTTC,CATLRDPSSYNEQFF
TRBV7-9,NA,NA,TRBJ1-4,TGTGCCAGCAGCTTAGGCAGGGGTGGTGAAAAACTGTTTTTT,CASSLGRGGEKLFF